Listed below are T cell receptor beta chains from one sample, sequenced in a study of control samples from healthy donors and cancer patients. Assay used: immunoSEQ multiplex PCR; TCRdb lists only in-frame clones, some missing. There are around 51,000 clones in the sample; 80% occur only once, and around a tenth lies in the top ten. Sequenced sample: blood. The receptors originated from a man aged 65-85 years in good health. The CDR3 runs from the conserved cysteine through the conserved F or W. The D gene is left open where the match is weak. Only part of the rows carry a size: once, few, many, or a class if the clone is expanded.

CDR3nt	CDR3aa	v_gene	d_gene	abundance	j_gene
TGTGCCAGCAGCTTAGCCCGACAGGGGATTCAGTACTTC	CASSLARQGIQYF	TRBV11-3	TRBD1	.	TRBJ2-7
TGTGCCAGCAGCTCCCCCGGGGTGGATACGCAGTATTTT	CASSSPGVDTQYF	TRBV5-8	.	.	TRBJ2-3
TGCGCCAGCGGAACTAGCGGGAGGGCCGGGGAGCTGTTTTTT	CASGTSGRAGELFF	TRBV5-1	TRBD2	.	TRBJ2-2
TGTGCCAGCAGCCCCAGGCGGGGGGCCTATGGCTACACCTTC	CASSPRRGAYGYTF	TRBV6-5	.	few	TRBJ1-2
TGTGCCAGCAGTGAAAAGGAGGGCAGGTCAAGCGAGCAGTACTTC	CASSEKEGRSSEQYF	TRBV2	.	once	TRBJ2-7
TGCGCCAGCAGGGCGACAGGGTTGTCCTCCTACAATGAGCAGTTCTTC	CASRATGLSSYNEQFF	TRBV5-1	TRBD1	.	TRBJ2-1
TGTGCCAGCAGCCACCTAACAGGAGCCTATGGCTACACCTTC	CASSHLTGAYGYTF	TRBV4-2	.	.	TRBJ1-2
TGTGCCAGCAGCTCCGCCGGGACAGGAGAAGAGACCCAGTACTTC	CASSSAGTGEETQYF	TRBV7-7	TRBD1	.	TRBJ2-5
TGTGCCAGCAGAAGCCAGACAGATAGCAATCAGCCCCAGCATTTT	CASRSQTDSNQPQHF	TRBV25-1	.	.	TRBJ1-5
TGTGCCAGTAGTCCATGGGGGACAGGGGCGGGCTACGAGCAGTACTTC	CASSPWGTGAGYEQYF	TRBV19	TRBD1	once	TRBJ2-7
TGTGCCAGCAGTGAAGCGGGGGGCAATCAGCCCCAGCATTTT	CASSEAGGNQPQHF	TRBV6-1	.	.	TRBJ1-5
TGTGCCAGCAGTAGCAAGAGGACAGATACGCAGTATTTT	CASSSKRTDTQYF	TRBV6-5	.	.	TRBJ2-3
TGTGCCAGCAGCCCAACTGCCGGGGCGGGCTTTGGCTACACCTTC	CASSPTAGAGFGYTF	TRBV7-8	.	few	TRBJ1-2
TGTGCCAGCAGCGTGGGACACCGCCAAGAGACCCAGTACTTC	CASSVGHRQETQYF	TRBV2	.	.	TRBJ2-5
TGTGCCAGCAGTCTCCTAAGCCAGGACACCATATATTTT	CASSLLSQDTIYF	TRBV7-9	.	.	TRBJ1-3
TGCGCCAGCACCGAATACACGGGCACAGATACGCAGTATTTT	CASTEYTGTDTQYF	TRBV5-1	.	.	TRBJ2-3
TGTGCCAGCAGTGAACGGAGCAATGAGCAGTTCTTC	CASSERSNEQFF	TRBV2	.	once	TRBJ2-1
TGTGCCAGCAGCGCGGAGGGAGGGCACTCCTACAATGAGCAGTTCTTC	CASSAEGGHSYNEQFF	TRBV9	TRBD2	.	TRBJ2-1
TGTGCCAGCAGCTTAGTGGGACAGGGGTCGGATACGCAGTATTTT	CASSLVGQGSDTQYF	TRBV11-3	TRBD1	.	TRBJ2-3
TGTGCCAGCAGCTTACAGGGCCCGATGGATGAGCAGTTCTTC	CASSLQGPMDEQFF	TRBV7-3	.	.	TRBJ2-1
TGTGCCAGCAGCCTCGGACAGGAATCGAATCAGCCCCAGCATTTT	CASSLGQESNQPQHF	TRBV5-8	TRBD1	.	TRBJ1-5
TGTGCCAGCAGCCAACAGTTGAGCGCCCGGAGCACAGATACGCAGTATTTT	CASSQQLSARSTDTQYF	TRBV4-2	.	.	TRBJ2-3
TGTGCCAGCAGCCCTCCCGGGACAGATTACAATGAGCAGTTCTTC	CASSPPGTDYNEQFF	TRBV28	TRBD1	.	TRBJ2-1
TGTGCCAGCAGCTTGGGGGCGGACACCAACACTGAAGCTTTCTTT	CASSLGADTNTEAFF	TRBV5-4	.	.	TRBJ1-1
TGTGCCTGGAATCCCTCTGGGGCCAACGTCCTGACTTTC	CAWNPSGANVLTF	TRBV30	.	.	TRBJ2-6
TGTGCCAGCTCACCAAGGCTAGCGGGGAACACCGGGGAGCTGTTTTTT	CASSPRLAGNTGELFF	TRBV18	TRBD2	.	TRBJ2-2
TGTGCCAGCAGCCAAAACAGGGGGGTGGCTGAAGCTTTCTTT	CASSQNRGVAEAFF	TRBV3-1/TRBV3-2	TRBD1	.	TRBJ1-1
TGTGCCAGCAGCCGAAAACTAGCGGAGCACACAGATACGCAGTATTTT	CASSRKLAEHTDTQYF	TRBV7-9	TRBD2	.	TRBJ2-3
TGTGCCAGCAGCTTTGGAGGCCAGGGTGGCTACACCTTC	CASSFGGQGGYTF	TRBV7-2	.	.	TRBJ1-2
TGTGCCAGCTCACCATCTCAGGACGCTGAAGCTTTCTTT	CASSPSQDAEAFF	TRBV18	.	.	TRBJ1-1
TGTGCCAGCAGTTTATGGACAGACAATCAGCCCCAGCATTTT	CASSLWTDNQPQHF	TRBV28	.	few	TRBJ1-5
TGTGCCAGCAGTCCTAGGTACGGGGACTATGGCTACACCTTC	CASSPRYGDYGYTF	TRBV2	.	.	TRBJ1-2